This TCR beta chain was obtained from a study of shared clonotypes between healthy human individuals. On this clone itself: Its antigen remains unidentified.

V was clipped by 5 bases and J by 0 bases; unmatched bases: 5. Looked up from germline, CDR1 is SGHTS and CDR2 is YDEGEE. This CDR3 contains 15 residues. Whole-study findings and limits: Against clonotypes common to all four donors, non-shared ones had lower generation probabilities.

Using immunoSEQ multiplex PCR, the repertoire was profiled, and TCRdb retains in-frame clones only, with some absent. This table has approximately 1,500,000 clones, roughly 98% appearing once. The genes are TRBV5-8 and TRBJ2-3; 8 bases fit TRBD1. The source material was naive CD4+ T cells sorted from blood. Stated subset: CD45RA+ positively selected. The sequence was obtained from a man aged 30 to 39 in good health. The CDR3 reads CASRLGQGSTDTQYF. The DNA of the CDR3 is TGTGCCAGCAGACTTGGACAGGGCAGCACAGATACGCAGTATTTT.